This entry concerns a single TCR beta chain. Its antigen is unknown. No infections or other immune events were documented during collection. This entry belongs to a study of identifying expanded T cells in peripheral blood. General study points: Over approximately two and four weeks, about 15 and 19 clones changed, versus approximately 1.1 between replicates. Clone count variance between roughly 2-week samples rose with total template count.

Some clones are missing from TCRdb's copy, which holds only in-frame ones; the method was immunoSEQ multiplex PCR. Found here are about 100,000 clones, around 88% of them singletons; the top ten hold about 17%. The sequence was collected from a person between 18 and 75 years old in good health. The sequencing input was blood.

As DNA, the CDR3 is TGTGCCAGCAGTGCCCGGGCCTCAATGTTGCGCGAGCAGTACTTC. This encodes CASSARASMLREQYF. The rearrangement uses TRBV27 and TRBJ2-7; the D is unclear. The germline V and J ends were trimmed by 5 bases and 6 bases, with 20 bases remaining between them. The germline V gene encodes CDR1 MNHEY and CDR2 SMNVEV (reference sequence). The CDR3 has 15 residues.